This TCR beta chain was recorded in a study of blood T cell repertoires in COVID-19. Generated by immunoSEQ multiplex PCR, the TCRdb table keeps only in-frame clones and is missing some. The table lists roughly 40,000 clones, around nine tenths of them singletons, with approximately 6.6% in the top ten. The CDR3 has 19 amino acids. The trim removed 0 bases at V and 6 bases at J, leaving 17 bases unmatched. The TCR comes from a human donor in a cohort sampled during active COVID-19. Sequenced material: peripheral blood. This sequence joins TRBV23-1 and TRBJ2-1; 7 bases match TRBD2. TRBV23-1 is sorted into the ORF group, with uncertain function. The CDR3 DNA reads TGCGCCAGCAGTCAATCGTGCGAGACTAGCCGAGGTAAGGGCAATGAGCAGTTCTTC. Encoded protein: CASSQSCETSRGKGNEQFF.